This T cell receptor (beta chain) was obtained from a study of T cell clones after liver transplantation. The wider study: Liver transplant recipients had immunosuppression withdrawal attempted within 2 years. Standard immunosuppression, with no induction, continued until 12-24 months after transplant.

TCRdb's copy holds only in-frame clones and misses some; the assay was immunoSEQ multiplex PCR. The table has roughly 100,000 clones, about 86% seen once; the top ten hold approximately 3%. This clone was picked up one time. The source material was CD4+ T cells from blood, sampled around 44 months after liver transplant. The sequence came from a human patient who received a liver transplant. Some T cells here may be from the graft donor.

CDR3 in DNA: TGTGCCAGCAGCTTAGGGAGCGGGGGGATCGAGCAGTACTTC. It encodes CASSLGSGGIEQYF. The V call is TRBV11-2, the J call TRBJ2-7, with 9 bases fitting TRBD2. This CDR3 contains 14 residues. In germline, CDR1 is SGHAT, CDR2 FQNNGV. Trimming cost V 1 base and J 6 bases; bases outside gene matches: 4.